This TCR beta chain appears in the sequencing data of a study of T cell responses to AZD1222 COVID-19 vaccine. Across the whole study: Second-dose intervals of approximately 4 or approximately 12 weeks were pooled. Overall study results and limits: The breadth and depth of Spike-specific TCRs increased once two AZD1222 doses had been given. Researchers took repertoire samples only after the peak T cell response had come.

V lost 4 bases to trimming and J lost 0 bases; unmatched junction nucleotides: 6. The CDR3 runs to 16 residues. Per the germline V gene, CDR1 is SGHRS and CDR2 is YFSETQ. For this clone: Its antigen is not identified.

The assay was immunoSEQ multiplex PCR, and TCRdb's table has in-frame clones only and misses some. Of 150,000 or so clones listed, 93% are singletons. The chain joins TRBV5-1 to TRBJ1-4; TRBD1 matches at 7 bases. Sequences were derived from peripheral blood, sampled on day 0 of AZD1222 vaccination. The receptor was derived from an adult in good health. CDR3 sequence: CASSQWDRSTNEKLFF. The CDR3 DNA reads as TGCGCCAGCAGCCAATGGGACAGATCAACTAATGAAAAACTGTTTTTT.